These 21 T cell receptor beta chains were all obtained from the same sample, sequenced in a study of blood T cells in healthy people across ages. A second PCR of 7 to 11 cycles used a sample-barcoded 5' primer and a J-beta primer mix. From the 5' RACE reads, TCRdb called clonotypes with MiXCR, one entry per CDR3 protein. The profile shows over 500,000 distinct CDR3 sequences, 52% of them singletons. Sequenced input: blood. Every receptor here comes from a woman older than 75 in good health.

The chain uses TRBV6-1 and TRBJ2-2, with 11 bases identical to TRBD2. Germline trimming cut 5 bases from V and 2 bases from J; bases unmatched to any gene: 7. Germline CDR1 and CDR2: MNHNS and SASEGT. The length of the CDR3 is 17 residues. The CDR3 region has the DNA TGTGCCAGCAGTCATCCACTAGCGGGAGTTAACACCGGGGAGCTGTTTTTT. This translates into CASSHPLAGVNTGELFF.

The genes are TRBV20-1 and TRBJ1-2; D is possibly TRBD1 (6 bases). This CDR3 contains 14 residues. Per the germline V gene, CDR1 is DFQATT and CDR2 is SNEGSKA (reference sequence). V lost 1 base to trimming and J lost 6 bases, with 15 bases between them. CDR3 DNA: TGCAGTGCTAGAGCCGCCCCGGGGGGGCATGGCTACACCTTC. Translated: CSARAAPGGHGYTF.

The CDR3 sequence: CASSPVWTTGNEQFF. The CDR3 region has the DNA TGTGCCAGCAGCCCTGTTTGGACCACGGGGAATGAGCAGTTCTTC. The chain uses TRBV28 and TRBJ2-1; tentative D call: TRBD2 (5 bases). The CDR3 spans 15 residues. Germline V gene lookup returns CDR1 MDHEN and CDR2 SYDVKM. V was pared by 6 bases and J by 7 bases, with 19 bases between.

This clonotype has just one count. The chain joins TRBV6-2 or TRBV6-3 to TRBJ2-5, with D hard to call. V gave up 4 bases and J gave up 5 bases, with 14 bases separating them. This CDR3 contains 14 residues. Germline lookup yields CDR1 MNHEY and CDR2 SVGEGT. This CDR3 is CASSSHEIRETQYF. In DNA form, the CDR3 reads TGTGCCAGCAGTTCCCACGAAATTCGGGAGACCCAGTACTTC.

The chain is built from TRBV20-1 and TRBJ2-5; D is unresolved. Germline V gives CDR1 DFQATT, CDR2 SNEGSKA (reference sequence). The CDR3 extends over 15 amino acids. The V end was cut by 0 bases, the J end by 0 bases, with 11 bases between. The DNA for the CDR3 is TGCAGTGCTAGAGACTTAACCCGGTACCAAGAGACCCAGTACTTC. Its translation: CSARDLTRYQETQYF.

This clonotype was recorded a few times. A much larger clonotype is one base distant, so this may be a read error. V is TRBV29-1 and J is TRBJ2-4; 15 positions match TRBD2. This CDR3 has 15 residues. Germline CDR1 is SQVTM and CDR2 is ANQGSEA. Trimming at V came to 6 bases and at J to 3 bases, leaving 3 bases not matched to a gene. The CDR3 reads CSVGLAGGVKNIQYF. CDR3 nucleotides: TGCAGCGTCGGACTAGCGGGGGGGGTCAAAAACATTCAGTACTTC.

This clonotype was counted only a few times. The chain has TRBV10-3 and TRBJ1-1; D is ambiguous. CDR3 length: 15 residues. Trimming shortened V by 0 bases and J by 0 bases, and 8 bases separated the two germline ends. Germline lookup yields CDR1 ENHRY and CDR2 SYGVKD. CDR3 sequence: CAISESELLNTEAFF. In DNA, the CDR3 is TGTGCCATCAGTGAGTCGGAGTTACTGAACACTGAAGCTTTCTTT.

This clonotype appeared many times. J is TRBJ2-7 and V is TRBV5-1; D uncertain. The CDR3 totals 12 residues. Per germline, CDR1 SGHRS and CDR2 YFSETQ. V lost 5 bases to trimming and J lost 3 bases, with 9 bases between them. As DNA, the CDR3 is TGCGCCAGCAGAAAGGATTACTACGAGCAGTACTTC. This sequence encodes CASRKDYYEQYF.

This clonotype has just a few counts. The V call is TRBV3-1, the J call TRBJ2-3, with 8 bases identical to TRBD2. The germline CDR1 and CDR2 sequences are LGHDT and YNNKEL (reference sequence). The CDR3 has 16 amino acids. Trimming removed 3 bases from V and 2 bases from J; junction bases left unmatched: 7. CDR3 region: CASSQGAGVFTDTQYF. The CDR3 coding sequence is TGTGCCAGCAGCCAGGGAGCGGGGGTATTCACAGATACGCAGTATTTT.

This clonotype occurred once. The gene calls are TRBV6-5 and TRBJ2-3; 10 bases line up with TRBD1. There are 15 residues in the CDR3. Germline V gene lookup returns CDR1 MNHEY and CDR2 SVGAGI. V dropped 4 bases and J dropped 1; count of bases not matched to a gene: 2. The CDR3 nucleotides are TGTGCCAGCAGTTCTGGGACAGGGGGCACAGATACGCAGTATTTT. It specifies CASSSGTGGTDTQYF.

The chain links TRBV28 to TRBJ1-1, with a tentative D call TRBD1 (6 bases). Looked up from germline, CDR1 is MDHEN and CDR2 is SYDVKM. Deletions cut 5 bases from V and 12 bases from J, with 16 bases between. The CDR3 covers 12 residues. The CDR3 reads CASSPRGRGTFF. Written as DNA, the CDR3 is TGTGCCAGCAGTCCACGGGGGCGCGGAACTTTCTTT.

This clonotype was seen a handful of times. V and J are TRBV5-1 and TRBJ2-2; D call uncertain. Germline values: CDR1 SGHRS, CDR2 YFSETQ. Trimming shortened V by 1 base and J by 2 bases, and 15 bases separated the two germline ends. The CDR3 runs to 17 residues. This CDR3 is CASSLPTRNLNTGELFF. As DNA, the CDR3 is TGCGCCAGCAGCTTGCCAACACGCAACTTAAACACCGGGGAGCTGTTTTTT.

V gene TRBV20-1 combines with J gene TRBJ2-3; 10 bases are a match to TRBD2. CDR1 and CDR2 from the germline V gene are DFQATT and SNEGSKA (reference sequence). Trimming took 4 bases from V and 2 from J; bases not matched to a gene: 6. CDR3 length: 15 amino acids. CDR3 DNA sequence: TGCAGTGCTACGCTAGCGGGGGATTCCACAGATACGCAGTATTTT. It specifies CSATLAGDSTDTQYF.

This clonotype was seen repeatedly, ten times or more. The chain carries TRBV12-3 or TRBV12-4 and TRBJ2-1; D uncertain. V lost 6 bases and J lost 8, with 11 bases in between. The CDR3 runs to 12 residues. CDR3 protein: CASSYVQDEQFF. CDR3 bases: TGTGCCAGCAGCTACGTGCAGGATGAGCAGTTCTTC.

This clonotype has ten or more counts. The rearrangement uses TRBV29-1 and TRBJ2-3; the D gene is possibly TRBD1 (5 bases). CDR3 size: 14 residues. Germline CDR1 and CDR2: SQVTM and ANQGSEA. V was clipped by 6 bases and J by 5 bases, with 18 bases between them. The CDR3, as DNA: TGCAGCGTCGCTACAGGAGCTCGGCAAGATACGCAGTATTTT. Its protein product is CSVATGARQDTQYF.

Turning to this clonotype: It may be a read error: a sequence one base away is much more abundant. The gene calls are TRBV27 and TRBJ2-5, with D perhaps TRBD2 (5 bases). The J call may be incorrect, as the DNA end agrees better with TRBJ2-7. Germline CDR1 is MNHEY and CDR2 is SMNVEV (reference sequence). This CDR3 comprises 13 residues. The CDR3 coding sequence is TGTACCAGCAGTATCGGGGAAGACTACGAGCAGTACTTC. Translated, it gives CTSSIGEDYEQYF.

This clonotype was found many times. V gene TRBV7-9 combines with J gene TRBJ2-1; TRBD1 might be the D (5 bases). The germline V gene encodes CDR1 SEHNR and CDR2 FQNEAQ (reference sequence). The CDR3 is 16 amino acids. V shed 1 base and J shed 3 bases, with 13 bases lying between them. The DNA of the CDR3 is TGTGCCAGCAGCTTAGAGGGCAGGGTCGGCTACAATGAGCAGTTCTTC. This gives the protein CASSLEGRVGYNEQFF.

This sequence joins TRBV10-3 and TRBJ2-5; D unresolved. This CDR3 is built from 14 residues. Germline-derived CDR1 and CDR2 are ENHRY and SYGVKD. Trimming pared 3 bases from V and 2 bases from J, leaving 10 bases between. CDR3 nucleotide sequence: TGTGCCATCAGTGAAGGGCAGGAGCAAGAGACCCAGTACTTC. Amino acid sequence: CAISEGQEQETQYF.

In the case of this clonotype: A much bigger clone sits one base away, suggesting this may be a read error. CDR3 in amino acids: CAGSQDREVSMQYF. The CDR3 bases are TGTGCCGGCAGTCAAGACAGGGAAGTGTCAATGCAGTACTTC. The chain employs TRBV2 and TRBJ2-5; TRBD1 agrees at 7 bases. CDR1 SNHLY and CDR2 FYNNEI come from the germline V gene. The CDR3 is made up of 14 amino acids.

Details on this clonotype: A read error may explain this, as a much larger clone is one base away. This chain uses TRBV27 with TRBJ2-7; 13 positions match TRBD2. The germline V gene has CDR1 MNHEY and CDR2 SMNVEV (reference sequence). The CDR3 contains 17 residues. The CDR3 DNA reads TGTGCCAGCAGTTTAAACCCGGGGACTAGCGGGGCCTACGGGCAGTACTTC. This translates into CASSLNPGTSGAYGQYF.

This clonotype came up many times. V usage is TRBV12-3 or TRBV12-4 and J usage is TRBJ2-3; 12 nucleotides match TRBD2. J was trimmed by 2 bases and V by 6 bases; bases with no gene match: 6. The CDR3 is made up of 16 amino acids. CDR3 DNA: TGTGCCAGCAGGCCCCTAGCGGGGGGGTTCACAGATACGCAGTATTTT. Translation: CASRPLAGGFTDTQYF.